This TCR beta chain originates from a study of identical twins. Deletions cut 5 bases from V and 7 bases from J, with 21 bases between. This CDR3 contains 16 residues. Germline V gene data show CDR1 as SEHNR and CDR2 as FQNEAQ (reference sequence). Via MiXCR, TCRdb re-called the 5' RACE reads, giving one row per CDR3 protein. Of 650,000 to 800,000 distinct CDR3 sequences in the sample, approximately 9% were seen once. These same data were also listed under a study on yellow fever vaccine responses in identical twins.

What was sequenced was PBMCs. This receptor was obtained from a woman in her late teens or twenties in good health. J is TRBJ2-1 and V is TRBV7-9, with a weak D call TRBD1 (6 bases). CDR3 sequence: CASSQSGDKRGNEQFF. In DNA, the CDR3 is TGTGCCAGCAGCCAATCCGGGGACAAGAGAGGGAATGAGCAGTTCTTC.